This T cell receptor (beta chain) was sequenced for a study of blood T cell repertoires in COVID-19. Across the study: COVID-19 samples from acute and convalescent phases originated in the United States, Italy and Spain. The cDNA or gDNA used as material had been derived from T cells, B-cell-depleted T cells, or PBMCs.

J gave up 6 bases and V 8 bases, and 10 bases lay outside the gene matches. The germline CDR1 and CDR2 sequences are SNHLY and FYNNEI. The CDR3 sequence is 14 residues long. In the authors' workflow: Estimation of nucleated cell counts was performed using reference gene primer amplification. The protocol was immunoSEQ multiplex PCR, while the TCRdb copy is restricted to in-frame clones and leaves out a portion. For V, J and clone size, that table is used; D and trimming come from the DNA. This table holds approximately 280,000 clones, 80% to 90% found once. The source is a woman aged 65 to 85 with acute or convalescent COVID-19. This chain uses TRBV2 with TRBJ1-1; 9 bases fit TRBD1. The sample was peripheral blood. CDR3 amino acids: CASGSRDRVAEAFF. The CDR3 nucleotides are TGTGCCAGCGGTTCGCGGGACAGGGTTGCTGAAGCTTTCTTT.